Listed here are 2 T cell receptor beta chains from one sample, sequenced in a study of blood T cell repertoires in COVID-19. Assay: immunoSEQ multiplex PCR; the TCRdb copy retains only in-frame clones and omits some. The profile shows 390,000 or so clones, around 92% of them singletons. The sequenced sample consisted of peripheral blood. Receptor source: a woman aged 25-40 years with COVID-19, enrolled during active disease.

V and J are TRBV4-3 and TRBJ1-2; 9 bases fit TRBD1. The J segment lost 1 base and the V segment lost 5 bases, leaving 8 bases of the junction unmatched. The CDR3 consists of 16 residues. Germline values: CDR1 LGHNA, CDR2 YSLEER. CDR3 sequence reads: CASSSHGQGINYGYTF. The CDR3 DNA follows: TGCGCCAGCAGCTCCCACGGACAGGGGATTAACTATGGCTACACCTTC.

The V and J genes are TRBV5-6 and TRBJ2-3; D is possibly TRBD2 (5 bases). V was clipped by 5 bases and J by 9 bases, with 16 bases between them. The CDR3 is 13 residues long. Germline V gene lookup returns CDR1 SGHDT and CDR2 YYEEEE. The CDR3 loop reads CASRAVDSRTQYF. CDR3 bases: TGTGCCAGCAGGGCTGTGGACTCCCGGACGCAGTATTTT.